A single sample is the source of the 9 T cell receptor beta chains below, sequenced in a study of shared clonotypes between healthy human individuals. Clones were sequenced by immunoSEQ multiplex PCR, and TCRdb holds only the in-frame ones, with some missing. The sample lists over 1.5 million clones; around 98% were seen once. Material: naive CD4+ T cells sorted from blood. Subset of the sample: CD45RA+ positively selected. These receptors originate from a man aged 30 to 39 in good health.

J is TRBJ1-1 and V is TRBV5-1; 10 bases fit TRBD1. CDR1 and CDR2 from the germline V gene are SGHRS and YFSETQ. This CDR3 has 13 amino acids. With 4 bases clipped from V and 13 bases from J, the junction kept 10 bases outside the gene matches. CDR3 sequence reads: CASSNSRQGAHFF. CDR3 DNA sequence: TGCGCCAGCAGCAATTCGAGACAGGGGGCCCATTTCTTT.

The chain couples TRBV20-1 to TRBJ2-7, with D hard to call. There are 11 residues in the CDR3. CDR1 is DFQATT, CDR2 SNEGSKA, per germline (reference sequence). Trimming took 1 base from V and 7 from J, leaving 8 bases between them. CDR3 sequence reads: CSARGDPEQYF. CDR3 nucleotide sequence: TGCAGTGCTAGAGGGGATCCGGAGCAGTACTTC.

In regard to this clone: Germline is not matched at one junction end, which may reflect a read error. The chain has TRBV5-4 and TRBJ2-7; the match to TRBD2 covers 7 bases. The CDR3 spans 14 residues. From germline, CDR1 is SGHNT and CDR2 YYREEE (reference sequence). This CDR3 reads CASSPPPGGDPSSF. The CDR3 region has the DNA TGTGCCAGCAGCCCGCCACCTGGGGGGGATCCTTCCTCCTTC.

The rearrangement links TRBV27 to TRBJ2-1, with TRBD2 matching over 10 bases. CDR1 and CDR2 (germline): MNHEY, SMNVEV (reference sequence). This CDR3 is 15 amino acids long. V was pared by 5 bases and J by 9 bases, with 10 bases of the junction left unmatched. The CDR3 sequence: CASSRPSGSIGEQFF. The CDR3 region has the DNA TGTGCCAGCAGTCGACCTAGCGGGAGTATTGGTGAGCAGTTCTTC.

The J gene is TRBJ2-7, the V gene TRBV9; 9 bases map to TRBD1. Germline values: CDR1 SGDLS, CDR2 YYNGEE. This CDR3 spans 15 amino acids. V lost 4 bases, J lost 6 bases, and 11 bases stayed unmatched. In nucleotides, the CDR3 is TGTGCCAGCAGCCAAGGGGGGACAGGGATGTCCGAGCAGTACTTC. Its protein product is CASSQGGTGMSEQYF.

This chain connects TRBV4-2 to TRBJ2-2; 9 positions match TRBD2. Germline loops: CDR1 LGHNA, CDR2 YNFKEQ. This CDR3 is 23 amino acids long. Trimming removed 0 bases from V and 1 base from J; junction bases left unmatched: 21. CDR3 coding DNA: TGTGCCAGCAGCCAAGAAAGTTCGCGGCTAGCGGGACTCCGCTCCTTGAACACCGGGGAGCTGTTTTTT. It encodes CASSQESSRLAGLRSLNTGELFF.

This chain uses TRBV30 with TRBJ2-1, with 7 bases matching TRBD2. Germline CDR1 GTSNPN, CDR2 SVGIG (reference sequence). The CDR3 spans 16 residues. After removal of 0 bases from V and 3 bases from J, the junction contained 8 bases not matched to a gene. CDR3 nucleotides: TGTGCCTGGAGTGTAAAGCGGGGTGGGGGCTACAATGAGCAGTTCTTC. Its protein is CAWSVKRGGGYNEQFF.

The chain recombines TRBV5-4 with TRBJ2-7; 10 bases line up with TRBD2. Germline CDR1 and CDR2: SGHNT and YYREEE (reference sequence). CDR3 length equals 14 residues. J was trimmed by 5 bases and V by 4 bases; bases with no gene match: 6. In DNA form, the CDR3 reads TGTGCCAGCAGCCTACAAGCGGGAGGGGACGAGCAGTACTTC. The encoded protein is CASSLQAGGDEQYF.

As concerns this clone: This same CDR3 is encoded by further DNA sequences in the sample. The V call is TRBV28, the J call TRBJ2-7; 9 positions agree with TRBD1. CDR1 is MDHEN and CDR2 is SYDVKM in the germline V gene. The CDR3 totals 14 residues. The V segment lost 2 bases and the J segment 4 bases; nucleotides outside the gene matches: 3. The CDR3 bases are TGTGCCAGCAGTTTAACAGGGGGCAGGTACGAGCAGTACTTC. Protein product: CASSLTGGRYEQYF. Full variable domain (remainder filled in from reference TRBV28 and TRBJ2-7): DVKVTQSSRYLVKRTGEKVFLECVQDMDHENMFWYRQDPGLGLRLIYFSYDVKMKEKGDIPEGYSVSREKKERFSLILESASTNQTSMYLCASSLTGGRYEQYFGPGTRLTVT.